One sample yielded the 2 T cell receptor beta chains listed below, sequenced in a study of vaccination and CD4 T cells after COVID-19 (dated by TCRdb to between 2021 and 2023). The library was prepared using PCR. Sequenced using an Illumina iSeq 100. TCR sequencing of DNA from cultured CD4+ T cells used the Oncomine TCR Beta short-read assay at the Johns Hopkins FTIC core. TCRdb's own reprocessing of the public reads used fastp at Q25 and MiXCR and kept productive beta chains. Each CDR3 protein gets just one entry, which takes the most common genes and DNA from the rows behind it. Across this sample there are about 26,000 distinct CDR3 sequences, with around three fifths seen only once. The ten largest clonotypes hold approximately 5% of the sample. Per the publication, the treatment or condition label means: approximately nine-day PBMC culture with coronavirus spike peptide pools or control peptides (ViraFEST assay).

The antigens of these receptors remain unknown. Sequencing was carried out using CD4+ T cells from blood, cultured in vitro. The receptors come from a human donor who had recovered from COVID-19.

The V gene is TRBV20-1, the J gene TRBJ2-5; 11 bases fit TRBD2. The CDR3 is 14 amino acids. Germline lookup yields CDR1 DFQATT and CDR2 SNEGSKA (reference sequence). V was pared by 5 bases and J by 5 bases, with 7 bases of the junction left unmatched. This chain's CDR3 is CSAFSGRAGETQYF. DNA for the CDR3: TGCAGTGCTTTTAGCGGGAGGGCCGGGGAGACCCAGTACTTC.

The chain recombines TRBV6-5 with TRBJ2-3; D unresolved. Germline CDR1 MNHEY, CDR2 SVGAGI. Between the trimmed V and J ends, which lost 2 bases and 1 base, there was a span of 13 bases. The CDR3 runs to 16 residues. CDR3 coding DNA: TGTGCCAGCAGTTACGCAATTTCGAGAGGCACAGATACGCAGTATTTT. It is translated as CASSYAISRGTDTQYF.